This T cell receptor (beta chain) is drawn from a study of identical twins. This CDR3 contains 15 residues. From germline, CDR1 is MNHEY and CDR2 SMNVEV (reference sequence). The germline V and J ends were trimmed by 3 bases and 1 base, with 10 bases remaining between them. From the 5' RACE reads, TCRdb called clonotypes with MiXCR, one entry per CDR3 protein. The table records around 480,000 distinct CDR3 sequences, 13% to 15% of them present only once. At least ten counts were recorded for this clonotype. Its antigen is currently unknown. Findings and limits, study-wide: Those out-of-frame alpha sequences shared by twins showed an excess of low generation probability. For zero-insertion analyses, partial confounding could come from invariant MAIT and iNKT cells.

The same sample was also studied in work on yellow fever vaccine responses in identical twins.

This chain joins TRBV27 and TRBJ1-3, with D tentatively TRBD1 (6 bases). The receptor comes from a woman aged 18 to 35 in good health. Sample: CD4+ T cells sorted from blood. As DNA, the CDR3 is TGTGCCAGCAGTTTCAGGGGAGGATCTGGAAACACCATATATTTT. Translating gives CASSFRGGSGNTIYF.